The 16 T cell receptor beta chains reported below all come from one sample, sequenced in a study of OX40 agonist ivuxolimab in advanced cancers. Assay used: immunoSEQ multiplex PCR; TCRdb lists only in-frame clones, some missing. The sample contains 83,000 or so clones, 70% to 90% of which appear only once. Sequencing used CD4+ or CD8+ T cells sorted from blood, obtained in a trial of the OX40 agonist ivuxolimab. The receptors originated from an adult with an advanced solid tumor such as melanoma, head and neck, liver or kidney cancer.

The gene calls are TRBV6-1 and TRBJ2-7; D is unresolved. The CDR3 extends over 11 amino acids. Per the germline V gene, CDR1 is MNHNS and CDR2 is SASEGT. The ends were cut back, 2 bases at V and 5 bases at J, with 4 bases in the middle. CDR3 in amino acids: CASSELHEQYF. Written as DNA, the CDR3 is TGTGCCAGCAGTGAATTGCACGAGCAGTACTTC.

The chain links TRBV6-1 to TRBJ1-1; 7 bases align to TRBD1. This CDR3 is 14 amino acids long. Germline V lookup: CDR1 MNHNS, CDR2 SASEGT. After removal of 8 bases from V and 3 bases from J, the junction contained 9 bases not matched to a gene. The CDR3 loop reads CASGRQGIYTEAFF. The CDR3 DNA reads as TGTGCCAGCGGAAGACAGGGTATCTACACTGAAGCTTTCTTT.

V gene TRBV7-9 combines with J gene TRBJ2-2, with D possibly TRBD1 on 5 matching bases. Germline V CDR1 and CDR2: SEHNR, FQNEAQ (reference sequence). V lost 6 bases to trimming and J lost 2 bases, with 10 bases between them. The CDR3 sequence is 14 residues long. CDR3 DNA sequence: TGTGCCAGCAGTCCCCAGGGAAACACCGGGGAGCTGTTTTTT. Translation: CASSPQGNTGELFF.

The chain uses TRBV18 and TRBJ2-7, with TRBD2 matching 13 bases. Germline CDR1 and CDR2: KGHSH and LQKENI. The V segment lost 0 bases and the J segment 7 bases; nucleotides outside the gene matches: 6. The CDR3 sequence is 16 residues long. The CDR3 spells CASSPPPGLAGQEQYF. The CDR3 DNA reads TGTGCCAGCTCACCACCCCCGGGACTAGCGGGACAGGAGCAGTACTTC.

The chain employs TRBV7-3 and TRBJ2-2, with 12 bases that match TRBD2. The CDR3 sequence is 18 residues long. Germline V lookup: CDR1 SGHTA, CDR2 FQGTGA. Trimming took 5 bases from V and 0 from J; bases not matched to a gene: 7. The DNA of the CDR3 is TGTGCCAGCAGCGCCCGACTAGCGGGAGCCTCGAACACCGGGGAGCTGTTTTTT. This sequence encodes CASSARLAGASNTGELFF.

This clone was counted once. V gene TRBV18 combines with J gene TRBJ1-1; a possible D gene is TRBD1 (5 bases). Germline V gene data show CDR1 as KGHSH and CDR2 as LQKENI. Trimming cost V 3 bases and J 2 bases, with 10 bases left between them. CDR3 length: 14 residues. The CDR3 DNA reads as TGTGCCAGCTCACCTGGGGGGGTTAACACTGAAGCTTTCTTT. Translated, it gives CASSPGGVNTEAFF.

For the CDR3, the DNA is TGTGCCAGCAGAAAAACAGCAACTAGCACAGATACGCAGTATTTT. Residues: CASRKTATSTDTQYF. The chain has TRBV6-6 and TRBJ2-3; D gene ambiguous. V was shortened by 6 bases and J by 0 bases, with 13 bases between the two germline ends. This CDR3 comprises 15 residues. Per germline, CDR1 MNHNY and CDR2 SVGAGI (reference sequence).

This chain connects TRBV7-9 to TRBJ2-3, with 9 bases that match TRBD2. Trimming at V came to 4 bases and at J to 2 bases, leaving 4 bases not matched to a gene. The CDR3 is made up of 15 amino acids. CDR1 and CDR2 (germline): SEHNR, FQNEAQ (reference sequence). CDR3 region: CASSSAGGVTDTQYF. The CDR3 region has the DNA TGTGCCAGCAGCTCCGCGGGGGGGGTCACAGATACGCAGTATTTT.

This chain joins TRBV27 and TRBJ1-2, with 8 bases fitting TRBD1. Looked up from germline, CDR1 is MNHEY and CDR2 is SMNVEV (reference sequence). The length of the CDR3 is 14 residues. The V and J ends lost 6 bases and 1 base, in that order; junction bases with no gene match: 4. CDR3 in DNA: TGTGCCAGCAGCGACAGGGGACTTAACTATGGCTACACCTTC. Amino acid sequence: CASSDRGLNYGYTF.

As regards this clone: This CDR3 fails to terminate in the conserved phenylalanine or tryptophan, so it likely reflects a read error. The DNA is left out, because the CDR3 cannot be placed on it with certainty; the CDR3 is given as TCRdb lists it. The chain employs TRBV19 and TRBJ1-2. Counting both end residues, the CDR3 totals 10 amino acids. CDR1 LNHDA and CDR2 SQIVND come from the germline V gene (reference sequence). CDR3 loop: CASSICSRVK.

V is TRBV5-6 and J is TRBJ2-5, with D perhaps being TRBD1 or TRBD2 (6 bases each). The CDR3 is 14 residues long. V was trimmed by 3 bases and J by 5 bases, leaving 14 bases between them. Germline V lookup: CDR1 SGHDT, CDR2 YYEEEE. CDR3 loop: CASSWGPRGETQYF. The CDR3 coding sequence is TGTGCCAGCAGCTGGGGGCCGCGGGGCGAGACCCAGTACTTC.

The chain employs TRBV6-5 and TRBJ2-3, with a tentative D call TRBD1 (5 bases). The CDR3 contains 15 residues. The germline CDR1 and CDR2 sequences are MNHEY and SVGAGI. V lost 0 bases and J lost 0, with 7 bases in between. The CDR3 sequence: CASSYSGVSTDTQYF. The CDR3 DNA reads as TGTGCCAGCAGTTACTCAGGGGTGAGCACAGATACGCAGTATTTT.

On this clone itself: This sample includes further DNA sequences coding for the same CDR3. CDR3 residues: CASRGDPTDTQYF. CDR3 bases: TGTGCCAGCAGGGGGGATCCCACAGATACGCAGTATTTT. The chain is built from TRBV2 and TRBJ2-3; the D call may be TRBD1 or TRBD2 (5 bases each). This CDR3 comprises 13 residues. Germline V gene sequence: CDR1 SNHLY, CDR2 FYNNEI. V dropped 6 bases and J dropped 2 bases, with 9 bases sitting between them.

CDR3 residues: CASSRTGDTEAFF. For the CDR3, the DNA is TGTGCCAGCTCACGTACAGGGGACACTGAAGCTTTCTTT. The genes are TRBV18 and TRBJ1-1; TRBD1 matches 7 bases. The CDR3 runs 13 residues. CDR1 KGHSH and CDR2 LQKENI come from the germline V gene. V was pared by 4 bases and J by 3 bases, with 2 bases of the junction left unmatched.

The chain links TRBV7-2 to TRBJ2-7; D possibly corresponds to TRBD2 (7 bases). The CDR3 spans 14 residues. V shed 4 bases and J shed 4 bases, with 14 bases lying between them. Germline V lookup: CDR1 SGHTA, CDR2 FQGNSA. The chain's CDR3 is CASSSRGALYEQYF. The CDR3 DNA sequence: TGTGCCAGCAGCTCACGGGGGGCCCTTTACGAGCAGTACTTC.

The rearrangement links TRBV6-1 to TRBJ1-1, with 9 bases that match TRBD1. The CDR3 covers 16 residues. Trimming cost V 4 bases and J 4 bases; bases outside gene matches: 10. Germline lookup yields CDR1 MNHNS and CDR2 SASEGT. The CDR3 DNA follows: TGTGCCAGCAGTGCCAACAGGGGGCGCATAGGCACTGAAGCTTTCTTT. It yields the protein CASSANRGRIGTEAFF.